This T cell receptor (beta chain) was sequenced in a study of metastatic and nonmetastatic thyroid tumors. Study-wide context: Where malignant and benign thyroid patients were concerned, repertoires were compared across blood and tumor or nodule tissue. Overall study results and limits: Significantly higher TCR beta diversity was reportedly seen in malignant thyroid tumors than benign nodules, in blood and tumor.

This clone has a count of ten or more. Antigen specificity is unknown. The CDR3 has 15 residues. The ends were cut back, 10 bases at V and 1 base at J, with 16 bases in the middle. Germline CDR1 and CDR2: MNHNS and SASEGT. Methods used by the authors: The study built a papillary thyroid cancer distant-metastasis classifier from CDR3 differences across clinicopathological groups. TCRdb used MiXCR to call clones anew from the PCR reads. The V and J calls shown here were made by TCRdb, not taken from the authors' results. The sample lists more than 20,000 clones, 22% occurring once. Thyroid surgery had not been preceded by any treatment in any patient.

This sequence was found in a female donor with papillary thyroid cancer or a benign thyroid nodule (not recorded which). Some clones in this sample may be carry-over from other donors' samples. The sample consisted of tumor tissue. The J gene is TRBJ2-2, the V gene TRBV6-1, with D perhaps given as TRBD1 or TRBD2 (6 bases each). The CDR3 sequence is CAIRGASVNTGELFF. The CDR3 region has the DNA TGTGCCATCAGGGGAGCTAGCGTGAACACCGGGGAGCTGTTTTTT.